This T cell receptor beta chain was captured by sequencing in a study of CD8 T cells in ankylosing spondylitis. This CDR3 spans 15 amino acids. Germline V gives CDR1 MNHEY, CDR2 SMNVEV (reference sequence). The ends lost 5 bases at V and 2 bases at J; junction bases unmatched: 4. Library preparation for TCR beta used quantitative 5'-RACE with molecular barcodes. TCRdb itself ran the 5' RACE reads through MiXCR, one entry per CDR3 protein. The data contain roughly 470,000 distinct CDR3 sequences, roughly a quarter of them singletons. General study points: There was a TCR beta motif, made of eight highly homologous variants, that appeared characteristic of ankylosing spondylitis blood. Earlier authors reported some of these motif variants in reactive arthritis synovial fluid and blood. There was reportedly significant enrichment of clones that were disease-linked in matched ankylosing spondylitis synovial fluid. Disease-associated clones were CD8+ and fairly uncommon in peripheral blood.

This clonotype has a handful of counts. The antigen remains undetermined. The specimen sequenced was blood, either unsorted or a sorted T cell fraction (not recorded which). The genes are TRBV27 and TRBJ2-1, with 9 nucleotides matching TRBD1. This TCR came from a male donor with ankylosing spondylitis. The CDR3 nucleotides read TGTGCCAGCAGTACCACAGGGGGCACCTACAATGAGCAGTTCTTC. Amino acids: CASSTTGGTYNEQFF.